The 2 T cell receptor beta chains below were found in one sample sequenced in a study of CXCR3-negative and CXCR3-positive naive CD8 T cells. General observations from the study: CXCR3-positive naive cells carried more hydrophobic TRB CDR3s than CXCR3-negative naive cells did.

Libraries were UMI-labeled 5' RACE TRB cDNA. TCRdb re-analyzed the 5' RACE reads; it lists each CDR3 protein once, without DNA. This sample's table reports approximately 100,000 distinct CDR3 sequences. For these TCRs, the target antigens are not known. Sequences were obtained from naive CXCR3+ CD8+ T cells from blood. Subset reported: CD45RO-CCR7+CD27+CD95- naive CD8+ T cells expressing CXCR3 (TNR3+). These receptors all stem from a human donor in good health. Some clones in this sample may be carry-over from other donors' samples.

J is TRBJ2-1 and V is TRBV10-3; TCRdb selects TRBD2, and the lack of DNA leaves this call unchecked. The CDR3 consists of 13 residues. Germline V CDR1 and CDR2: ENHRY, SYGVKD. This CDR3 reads CAIDSGDHNEQFF.

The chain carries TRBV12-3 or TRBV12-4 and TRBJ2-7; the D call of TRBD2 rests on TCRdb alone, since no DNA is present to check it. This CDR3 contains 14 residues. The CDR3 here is CASRVTSGDYEQYF.